The 14 T cell receptor beta chains in this list originate from one sample, sequenced in a study of blood T cell repertoires in COVID-19 (dated by TCRdb to the early 2020s). The protocol used for the library was the immunoSEQ multiplex PCR assay. The clones in this table, taken by TCRdb from immuneACCESS, are in-frame only. Not every clone is retained; where verified, under half of the shortfall comes from an unresolved V gene, and the cause of the rest is unknown. The sample contains some 93,000 clones, around nine tenths of them found a single time. The top ten clones comprise about a tenth of the sample. What was sequenced was peripheral blood. These receptors were taken from a man aged 50-59 years with acute or convalescent COVID-19.

The rearrangement uses TRBV6-5 and TRBJ2-5, with D possibly matching TRBD2 (6 bases). CDR1 is MNHEY, CDR2 SVGAGI, per germline. The V end lost 0 bases, the J end lost 2 bases, and 7 bases lay between the germline ends. The CDR3 consists of 14 residues. The CDR3 is CASSYSGLQETQYF. CDR3 sequence (DNA): TGTGCCAGCAGTTACTCGGGACTTCAAGAGACCCAGTACTTC.

This chain joins TRBV9 and TRBJ1-3; no definite D call. This CDR3 has 15 amino acids. From germline, CDR1 is SGDLS and CDR2 YYNGEE. V shed 3 bases and J shed 1 base, with 11 bases lying between them. The CDR3 sequence is CASSGQATSGNTIYF. CDR3 nucleotide sequence: TGTGCCAGCAGCGGGCAGGCGACGTCTGGAAACACCATATATTTT. Variable domain in full (rest from reference TRBV9 and TRBJ1-3): DSGVTQTPKHLITATGQRVTLRCSPRSGDLSVYWYQQSLDQGLQFLIQYYNGEERAKGNILERFSAQQFPDLHSELNLSSLELGDSALYFCASSGQATSGNTIYFGEGSWLTVV.

CDR3 amino acids: CASSQVTDRYYGYTF. CDR3 DNA sequence: TGTGCCAGCAGCCAAGTTACGGACAGATATTATGGCTACACCTTC. The chain uses TRBV3-1 (or the pseudogene TRBV3-2) and TRBJ1-2, with D maybe TRBD1 (6 bases). V gave up 1 base and J gave up 5 bases, with 14 bases separating them. The germline V gene has CDR1 LGHDT and CDR2 YNNKEL (reference sequence). The CDR3 is 15 residues long.

The chain combines TRBV12-3 or TRBV12-4 with TRBJ2-1; 15 bases fit TRBD2. The ends lost 5 bases at V and 14 bases at J; junction bases unmatched: 4. This CDR3 has 13 residues. The CDR3 DNA sequence: TGTGCCAGCAGTCCCAGGACTAGCGGGAGGGAGTTCTTC. It translates to CASSPRTSGREFF.

The chain uses TRBV13 and TRBJ2-5; possibly TRBD2 for D (5 bases). The germline gives CDR1 PRHDT, CDR2 FYEKMQ (reference sequence). There are 13 residues in the CDR3. V lost 5 bases and J lost 1, with 8 bases in between. The DNA of the CDR3 is TGTGCCAGCAGCATGAGCGGCCAAGAGACCCAGTACTTC. It translates to CASSMSGQETQYF.

The V gene is TRBV20-1, the J gene TRBJ1-3; no clear D. V shed 3 bases and J shed 1 base, with 7 bases lying between them. The CDR3 is 13 residues long. The germline V gene encodes CDR1 DFQATT and CDR2 SNEGSKA (reference sequence). DNA of the CDR3: TGCAGTGCTAGTCGGGGATCTGGAAACACCATATATTTT. This translates into CSASRGSGNTIYF.

The chain has TRBV24-1 and TRBJ2-1; perhaps TRBD2 as D (6 bases). Germline V gene data show CDR1 as KGHDR and CDR2 as SFDVKD. This CDR3 comprises 14 residues. The V and J ends lost 3 bases and 8 bases respectively, with 13 bases between them. The CDR3 protein is CATSDGGIGDEQFF. The CDR3, as DNA: TGTGCCACCAGTGATGGGGGGATTGGGGATGAGCAGTTCTTC.

The chain has TRBV5-4 and TRBJ1-1; 7 nucleotides match TRBD1. Germline-derived CDR1 and CDR2 are SGHNT and YYREEE (reference sequence). Trimming took 3 bases from V and 1 from J; bases not matched to a gene: 6. CDR3 size: 15 residues. The CDR3 sequence is CASSSRTGRNTEAFF. As DNA, the CDR3 is TGTGCCAGCAGCTCACGGACAGGAAGGAACACTGAAGCTTTCTTT.

The CDR3: CASSPEPGEQFF. CDR3 DNA sequence: TGTGCCAGCAGCCCAGAGCCGGGGGAGCAGTTCTTC. The chain uses TRBV4-2 and TRBJ2-1; D possibly corresponds to TRBD2 (5 bases). V lost 4 bases and J 10 bases, leaving 11 bases between the germline ends. Germline loops: CDR1 LGHNA, CDR2 YNFKEQ. The CDR3 runs 12 residues.

CDR3 sequence: CASEPGQGNQPQHF. CDR3 DNA sequence: TGTGCCAGTGAACCGGGACAGGGAAATCAGCCCCAGCATTTT. The chain has TRBV6-5 and TRBJ1-5; TRBD1 aligns across 9 bases. CDR3 size: 14 residues. Losses at the gene ends were 9 bases for V and 4 bases for J; bases not matched to a gene: 7. Germline V CDR1 and CDR2: MNHEY, SVGAGI.

The J gene is TRBJ2-1, the V gene TRBV24-1, with 7 bases aligning to TRBD1. Looked up from germline, CDR1 is KGHDR and CDR2 is SFDVKD. This CDR3 is built from 15 residues. Trimming cost V 5 bases and J 7 bases; bases outside gene matches: 10. The CDR3 sequence is CATSASLGGRNEQFF. As DNA, the CDR3 is TGTGCCACCAGTGCCTCGTTAGGGGGCAGGAATGAGCAGTTCTTC.

CDR3 region: CASSLREGVSGDTQYF. In nucleotides, the CDR3 is TGCGCCAGCAGCTTGCGGGAGGGGGTTTCGGGAGATACGCAGTATTTT. The chain combines TRBV5-1 with TRBJ2-3; 8 bases fit TRBD2. The V gene's germline CDR1 is SGHRS and CDR2 YFSETQ. V trimming: 1 base; J trimming: 5 bases; junction bases outside the gene matches: 9. The length of the CDR3 is 16 residues.

This chain joins TRBV28 and TRBJ1-5; maybe TRBD1 (5 bases). The CDR3 has 11 residues. The V and J ends lost 7 bases and 13 bases respectively, with 14 bases between them. Germline V lookup: CDR1 MDHEN, CDR2 SYDVKM. CDR3 sequence reads: CASTSRGSQHF. The CDR3 region has the DNA TGTGCCAGCACCTCAAGGGGCTCTCAGCATTTT. The whole variable domain, filled in from reference TRBV28 and TRBJ1-5, reads DVKVTQSSRYLVKRTGEKVFLECVQDMDHENMFWYRQDPGLGLRLIYFSYDVKMKEKGDIPEGYSVSREKKERFSLILESASTNQTSMYLCASTSRGSQHFGDGTRLSIL.

This clone has just one count. This sequence joins TRBV3-1 (or the pseudogene TRBV3-2) and TRBJ1-2, with D possibly being TRBD1 (5 bases). V gave up 4 bases and J gave up 4 bases, with 19 bases separating them. The CDR3 runs to 16 residues. CDR1 LGHDT and CDR2 YNNKEL come from the germline V gene (reference sequence). The CDR3 nucleotides read TGTGCCAGCAGCCCGACCGGGGGGGTCGAGGGCTATGGCTACACCTTC. Amino acids: CASSPTGGVEGYGYTF.